A single sample is the source of the 20 T cell receptor beta chains below, sequenced in a study (dated by TCRdb to the mid-2010s). Receptor amplification or capture employed RT-PCR. Sequenced on an Illumina MiSeq. TCRdb took the public reads, trimmed them with fastp at Q25, ran MiXCR for clone calling and kept in-frame beta chains. Every CDR3 protein is listed once, alongside the most common genes and DNA of its rows. This sample is represented by around 700,000 distinct CDR3 sequences; approximately 15% of them were singletons. The top ten clonotypes cover just over 3.5% of the sample. The specimen sequenced was memory CD4+ T cells from blood. These receptors came from a female donor in good health, serving as a healthy control.

This clonotype showed up many times. The chain uses TRBV6-5 and TRBJ2-1; D unresolved. Looked up from germline, CDR1 is MNHEY and CDR2 is SVGAGI. V lost 4 bases, J lost 8 bases, and 21 bases lay in between. This CDR3 is built from 16 residues. Written as DNA, the CDR3 is TGTGCCAGCAGTTCCCAACGAGAGCCCGGAGCCCATGAGCAGTTCTTC. This gives the protein CASSSQREPGAHEQFF.

This clonotype was recorded a few times. V gene TRBV24-1 combines with J gene TRBJ2-7; 7 bases are shared with TRBD1. CDR1 and CDR2 from the germline V gene are KGHDR and SFDVKD. V lost 5 bases and J lost 3; bases outside the gene matches: 3. The CDR3 extends over 13 amino acids. The CDR3 DNA is TGTGCCACCAGTGGGGACAGAGACTACGAGCAGTACTTC. Its protein product is CATSGDRDYEQYF.

This clonotype was found a few times. The gene calls are TRBV3-1 and TRBJ1-6; 8 bases match TRBD1. The ends lost 4 bases at V and 9 bases at J; junction bases unmatched: 5. Germline CDR1 is LGHDT and CDR2 is YNNKEL (reference sequence). There are 14 residues in the CDR3. CDR3 nucleotides: TGTGCCAGCAGCCCAGACAGGGGAGGTTCACCCCTCCACTTT. It is translated as CASSPDRGGSPLHF.

In its sample, this clonotype was seen a few times. V is TRBV28 and J is TRBJ1-5; D is undetermined. There are 13 residues in the CDR3. The germline V gene has CDR1 MDHEN and CDR2 SYDVKM. With 4 bases removed from V and 9 bases from J, the gap between germline ends came to 13 bases. The CDR3 spells CASSSLASGPQHF. As DNA, the CDR3 is TGTGCCAGCAGTTCATTAGCGTCCGGGCCCCAGCATTTT. The variable domain in full, completed from reference TRBV28 and TRBJ1-5, reads DVKVTQSSRYLVKRTGEKVFLECVQDMDHENMFWYRQDPGLGLRLIYFSYDVKMKEKGDIPEGYSVSREKKERFSLILESASTNQTSMYLCASSSLASGPQHFGDGTRLSIL.

Comment on this clonotype: The germline gene is not matched at one end of the junction; a read error may be the cause. Written as DNA, the CDR3 is TGTGCCACCAGTGACTTAGCGAGAGGGTGGTACTTC. Encoded protein: CATSDLARGWYF. V usage is TRBV27 and J usage is TRBJ2-4; a possible D gene is TRBD2 (5 bases). In germline, CDR1 is MNHEY, CDR2 SMNVEV (reference sequence). The CDR3 is made up of 12 amino acids.

This clonotype appeared a few times. The V and J genes are TRBV10-3 and TRBJ1-2; weak D call: TRBD1 (5 bases). Germline V lookup: CDR1 ENHRY, CDR2 SYGVKD. The V and J ends lost 2 bases and 3 bases respectively, with 10 bases between them. The CDR3 has 14 amino acids. The CDR3 DNA reads as TGTGCCATCAGTGAGAAAGGGGCAGACTATGGCTACACCTTC. Translation: CAISEKGADYGYTF.

The chain is built from TRBV29-1 and TRBJ1-1, with TRBD1 matching 7 bases. The germline V gene has CDR1 SQVTM and CDR2 ANQGSEA. The CDR3 extends over 17 amino acids. The trim removed 5 bases at V and 7 bases at J, leaving 22 bases unmatched. In nucleotides, the CDR3 is TGCAGCGTTTCCACAGGGGCATCTATGGCTAGGTCTAGTGAAGCTTTCTTT. Translating it yields CSVSTGASMARSSEAFF.

This clonotype was found many times. The genes are TRBV7-9 and TRBJ1-5; tentatively, D is TRBD1 (6 bases). Deletions cut 6 bases from V and 4 bases from J, with 7 bases between. The germline gives CDR1 SEHNR, CDR2 FQNEAQ (reference sequence). The CDR3 has 12 amino acids. CDR3 amino acids: CASSRGNQPQHF. The CDR3 DNA is TGTGCCAGCAGTAGGGGGAATCAGCCCCAGCATTTT.

The rearrangement joins TRBV4-3 to TRBJ1-2; 7 bases fit TRBD1. The CDR3 contains 17 residues. The trim removed 0 bases at V and 5 bases at J, leaving 12 bases unmatched. Germline CDR1 LGHNA, CDR2 YSLEER. The CDR3 reads CASSQDYRTGHKYGYTF. The CDR3 bases are TGCGCCAGCAGCCAAGATTATCGGACAGGTCACAAATATGGCTACACCTTC.

This clonotype has just a few counts. V usage is TRBV5-1 and J usage is TRBJ2-2; D is undetermined. Trimming left V 0 bases short and J 0 bases short, with 12 bases between. Germline assignment: CDR1 SGHRS and CDR2 YFSETQ. The CDR3 extends over 17 amino acids. CDR3 bases: TGCGCCAGCAGCTTGGTGTGGTCCAACGCGAACACCGGGGAGCTGTTTTTT. Protein product: CASSLVWSNANTGELFF.

The rearrangement joins TRBV27 to TRBJ1-1; D may be TRBD1 (6 bases). V gave up 0 bases and J gave up 2 bases, with 16 bases separating them. The CDR3 consists of 17 residues. Looked up from germline, CDR1 is MNHEY and CDR2 is SMNVEV (reference sequence). The CDR3 DNA reads as TGTGCCAGCAGTTTATCGTTCCGACAGGTAGGAAACACTGAAGCTTTCTTT. It specifies CASSLSFRQVGNTEAFF.

The V and J genes are TRBV21-1 and TRBJ2-1; the table names TRBD2, a call not compared with the DNA. TRBV21-1 counts as a pseudogene. The CDR3 has 19 amino acids. This chain's CDR3 is CASSKEVGEGPCHDDEQFF. For the CDR3, the DNA is TGTGCCAGCAGCAAAGAAGTGGGGGAGGGCCCCTGTCACGATGATGAGCAGTTCTTC.

In its sample, this clonotype was seen a few times. The rearrangement uses TRBV20-1 and TRBJ2-1; 9 nucleotides line up with TRBD1. Germline CDR1 is DFQATT and CDR2 is SNEGSKA (reference sequence). The CDR3 is 14 amino acids. Trimming removed 0 bases from V and 9 bases from J; junction bases left unmatched: 6. The CDR3 loop reads CSARDGQGLSEQFF. For the CDR3, the DNA is TGCAGTGCTAGAGACGGACAGGGGCTGAGTGAGCAGTTCTTC.

There are a few counts of this clonotype. The chain uses TRBV20-1 and TRBJ1-2; D unclear. Trimming removed 6 bases from V and 5 bases from J, with 13 bases in between. The CDR3 has 12 residues. CDR1 is DFQATT and CDR2 is SNEGSKA in the germline V gene (reference sequence). CDR3 loop: CSARTGLYGYTF. Written as DNA, the CDR3 is TGCAGTGCCCGGACCGGATTGTATGGCTACACCTTC.

The chain is built from TRBV27 and TRBJ2-1; TRBD2 agrees at 14 bases. The J segment lost 7 bases and the V segment lost 6 bases, leaving 5 bases of the junction unmatched. This CDR3 spans 15 amino acids. Germline values: CDR1 MNHEY, CDR2 SMNVEV (reference sequence). The CDR3 here is CASRTGLAGVNEQFF. The CDR3 DNA sequence: TGTGCCAGCAGAACGGGACTAGCGGGAGTTAATGAGCAGTTCTTC.

A note on this clonotype: This may be a read error: a much more frequent sequence differs by one nucleotide. This rearrangement joins TRBV4-3 to TRBJ2-3; no reliable D call. Germline V gives CDR1 LGHNA, CDR2 YSLEER. This CDR3 comprises 13 residues. CDR3 sequence: CPSSQAPADTQYF. CDR3 nucleotide sequence: TGCCCCAGCAGCCAAGCCCCCGCAGATACGCAGTATTTT.

This clonotype was found a few times. The genes are TRBV7-8 and TRBJ2-3, with D unclear. Looked up from germline, CDR1 is SGHVS and CDR2 is FQNEAQ. This CDR3 has 15 residues. Trimming shortened V by 0 bases and J by 4 bases, and 11 bases separated the two germline ends. The CDR3 is CASSLAGNLADTQYF. The CDR3 DNA follows: TGTGCCAGCAGCTTAGCGGGCAATCTAGCAGATACGCAGTATTTT.

The rearrangement links TRBV21-1 to TRBJ2-1; the DNA was not used to check the table's D call, TRBD2. TRBV21-1 is tagged as a pseudogene. The CDR3 length is 12 residues. The CDR3 DNA follows: TGTGCCAGCGGTGAGGGTTTCGATGAGCAGTTCTTC. Its protein product is CASGEGFDEQFF.

The chain links TRBV2 to TRBJ2-3, with 7 nucleotides matching TRBD2. V was pared by 7 bases and J by 2 bases, with 9 bases of the junction left unmatched. Germline-derived CDR1 and CDR2 are SNHLY and FYNNEI. This CDR3 has 15 residues. CDR3 protein: CASKWWREHTDTQYF. CDR3 bases: TGTGCCAGCAAGTGGTGGCGGGAGCACACAGATACGCAGTATTTT.

This clonotype was observed many times. V gene TRBV5-5 combines with J gene TRBJ2-7, with 10 bases identical to TRBD1. The V gene end was trimmed by 3 bases and the J gene end by 7 bases; junction bases not matched to a gene: 7. Germline V CDR1 and CDR2: SGHKS, YYEKEE (reference sequence). This CDR3 is built from 14 residues. The CDR3 DNA follows: TGTGCCAGCAGCTCTCGACAGGGGGCGGGTGAGCAGTACTTC. Its protein is CASSSRQGAGEQYF.